This TCR beta chain is drawn from a study of OX40 agonist ivuxolimab in advanced cancers. Study-level information: The dose of intravenous ivuxolimab that patients received every 2 weeks ranged from 0.01 to 10 mg/kg. Study results and limitations: In the expanded peripheral T cells, antigen specificity was never determined. CD8+ T cells were the subset that, on average, had more expanded clones than CD4+. There was clonal expansion of CD4+ and CD8+ blood T cells by week 6 at 0.1 to 3.0 mg/kg.

Comments on this clone: The target antigen is unknown.

In germline, CDR1 is ENHRY, CDR2 SYGVKD. This CDR3 is built from 12 residues. V dropped 0 bases and J dropped 5 bases, with 4 bases sitting between them. Method: immunoSEQ multiplex PCR; TCRdb's copy keeps in-frame clones and lacks some. Of over 55,000 clones detected, 90% to 95% appear once; the ten largest clones hold around 1.8%. The material sequenced was CD4+ or CD8+ T cells sorted from blood, taken in a trial of the OX40 agonist ivuxolimab. The TCR sequence derives from an adult with an advanced solid tumor such as melanoma, head and neck, liver or kidney cancer. The rearrangement uses TRBV10-3 and TRBJ1-1; D is unclear. The DNA for the CDR3 is TGTGCCATCAGTGAGTCGGGGACTGAAGCTTTCTTT. Encoded protein: CAISESGTEAFF.